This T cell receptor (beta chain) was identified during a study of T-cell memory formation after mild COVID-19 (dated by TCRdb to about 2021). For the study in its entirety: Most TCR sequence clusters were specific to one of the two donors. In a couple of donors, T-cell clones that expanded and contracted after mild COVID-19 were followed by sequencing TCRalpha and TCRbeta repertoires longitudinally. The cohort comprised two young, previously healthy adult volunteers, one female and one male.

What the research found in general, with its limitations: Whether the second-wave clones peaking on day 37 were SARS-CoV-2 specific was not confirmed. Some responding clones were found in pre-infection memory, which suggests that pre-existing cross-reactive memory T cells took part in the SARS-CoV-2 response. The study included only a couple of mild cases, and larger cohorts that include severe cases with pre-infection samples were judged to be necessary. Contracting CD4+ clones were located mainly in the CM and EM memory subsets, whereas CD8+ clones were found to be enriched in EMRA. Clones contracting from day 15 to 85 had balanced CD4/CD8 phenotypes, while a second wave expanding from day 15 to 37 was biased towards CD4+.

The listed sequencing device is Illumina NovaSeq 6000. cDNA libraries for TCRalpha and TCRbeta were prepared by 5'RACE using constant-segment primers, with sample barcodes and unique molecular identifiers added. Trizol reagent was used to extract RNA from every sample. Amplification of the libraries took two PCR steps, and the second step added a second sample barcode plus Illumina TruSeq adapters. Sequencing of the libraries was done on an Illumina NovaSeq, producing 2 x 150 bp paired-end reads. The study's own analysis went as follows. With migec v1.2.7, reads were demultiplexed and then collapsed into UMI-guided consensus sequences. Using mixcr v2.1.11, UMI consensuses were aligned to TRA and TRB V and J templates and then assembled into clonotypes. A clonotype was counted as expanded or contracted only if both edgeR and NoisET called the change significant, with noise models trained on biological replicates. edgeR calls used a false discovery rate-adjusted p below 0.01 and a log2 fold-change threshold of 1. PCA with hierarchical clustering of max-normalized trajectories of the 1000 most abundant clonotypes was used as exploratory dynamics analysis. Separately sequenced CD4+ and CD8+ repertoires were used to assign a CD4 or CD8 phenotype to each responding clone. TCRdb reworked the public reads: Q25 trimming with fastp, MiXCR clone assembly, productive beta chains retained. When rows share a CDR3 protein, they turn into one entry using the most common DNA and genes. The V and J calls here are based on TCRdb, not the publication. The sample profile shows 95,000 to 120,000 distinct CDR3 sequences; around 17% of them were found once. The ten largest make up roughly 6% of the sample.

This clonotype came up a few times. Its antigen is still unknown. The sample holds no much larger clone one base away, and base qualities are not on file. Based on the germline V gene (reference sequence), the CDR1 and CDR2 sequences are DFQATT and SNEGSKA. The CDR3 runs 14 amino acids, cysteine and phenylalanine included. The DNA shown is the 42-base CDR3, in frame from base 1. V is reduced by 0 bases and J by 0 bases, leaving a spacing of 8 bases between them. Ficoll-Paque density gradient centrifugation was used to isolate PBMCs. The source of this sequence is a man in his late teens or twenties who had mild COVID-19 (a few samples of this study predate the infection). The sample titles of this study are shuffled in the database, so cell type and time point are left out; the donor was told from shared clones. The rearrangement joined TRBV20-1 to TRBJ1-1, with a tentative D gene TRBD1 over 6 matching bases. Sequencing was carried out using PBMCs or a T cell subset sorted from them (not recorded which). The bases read TGCAGTGCTAGAGACTCAGGGGTGAACACTGAAGCTTTCTTT. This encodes CSARDSGVNTEAFF.